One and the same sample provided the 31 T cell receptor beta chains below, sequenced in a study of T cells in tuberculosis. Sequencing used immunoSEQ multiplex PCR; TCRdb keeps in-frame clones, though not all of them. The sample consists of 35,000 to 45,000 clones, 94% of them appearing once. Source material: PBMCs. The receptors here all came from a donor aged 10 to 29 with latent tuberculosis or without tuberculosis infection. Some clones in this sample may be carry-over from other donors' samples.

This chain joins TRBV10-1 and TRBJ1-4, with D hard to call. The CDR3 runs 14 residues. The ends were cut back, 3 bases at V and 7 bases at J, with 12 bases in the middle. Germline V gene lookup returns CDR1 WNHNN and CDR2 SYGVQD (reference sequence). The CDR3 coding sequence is TGCGCCAGCAGTGAAGCCCAACGGGGTGAAAAACTGTTTTTT. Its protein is CASSEAQRGEKLFF.

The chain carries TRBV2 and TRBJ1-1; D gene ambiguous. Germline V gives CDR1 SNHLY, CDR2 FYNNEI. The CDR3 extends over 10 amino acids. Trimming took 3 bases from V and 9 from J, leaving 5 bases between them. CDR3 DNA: TGTGCCAGCAGTGAGCGTAAAGCTTTCTTT. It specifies CASSERKAFF.

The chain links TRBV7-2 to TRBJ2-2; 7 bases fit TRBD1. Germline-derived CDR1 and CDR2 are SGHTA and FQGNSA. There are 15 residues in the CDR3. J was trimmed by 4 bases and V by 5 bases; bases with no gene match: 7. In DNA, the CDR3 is TGTGCCAGCAGCCTACAGGGGCAGGGCACCGGGGAGCTGTTTTTT. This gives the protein CASSLQGQGTGELFF.

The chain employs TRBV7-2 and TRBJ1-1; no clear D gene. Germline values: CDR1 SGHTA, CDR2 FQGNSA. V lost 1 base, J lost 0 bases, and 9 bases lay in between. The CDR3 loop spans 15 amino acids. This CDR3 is CASSLVNPVNTEAFF. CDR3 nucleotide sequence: TGTGCCAGCAGCTTAGTTAATCCGGTGAACACTGAAGCTTTCTTT.

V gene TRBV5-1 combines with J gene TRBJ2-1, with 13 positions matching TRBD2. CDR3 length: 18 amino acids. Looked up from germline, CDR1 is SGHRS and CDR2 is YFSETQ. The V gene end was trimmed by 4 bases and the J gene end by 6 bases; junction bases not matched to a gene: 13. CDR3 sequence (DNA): TGCGCCAGCAGCGTCGCTACTACCGGGACTAGCGGGGTCAATGAGCAGTTCTTC. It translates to CASSVATTGTSGVNEQFF.

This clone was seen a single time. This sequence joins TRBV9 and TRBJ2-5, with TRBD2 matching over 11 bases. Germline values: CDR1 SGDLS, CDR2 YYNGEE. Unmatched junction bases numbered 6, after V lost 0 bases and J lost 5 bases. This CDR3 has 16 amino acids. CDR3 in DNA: TGTGCCAGCAGCGTAGGTAGCGGGGGGGAAAGGGAGACCCAGTACTTC. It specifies CASSVGSGGERETQYF.

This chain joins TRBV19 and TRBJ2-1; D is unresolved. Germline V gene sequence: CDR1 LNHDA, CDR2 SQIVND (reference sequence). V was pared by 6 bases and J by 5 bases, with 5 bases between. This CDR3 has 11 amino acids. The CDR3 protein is CASRENNEQFF. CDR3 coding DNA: TGTGCCAGTAGGGAGAACAATGAGCAGTTCTTC.

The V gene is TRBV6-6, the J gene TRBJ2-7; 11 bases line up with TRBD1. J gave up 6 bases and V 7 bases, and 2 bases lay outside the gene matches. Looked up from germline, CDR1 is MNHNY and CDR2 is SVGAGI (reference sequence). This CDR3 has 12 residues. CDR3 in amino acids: CASTGTGGEQYV. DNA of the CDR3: TGTGCCAGCACAGGGACAGGGGGCGAGCAGTACGTC.

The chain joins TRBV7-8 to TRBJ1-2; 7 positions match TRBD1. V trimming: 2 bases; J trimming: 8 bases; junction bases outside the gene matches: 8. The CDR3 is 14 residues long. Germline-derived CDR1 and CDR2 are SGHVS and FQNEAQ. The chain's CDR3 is CASSLSQGVGGYTF. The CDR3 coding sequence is TGTGCCAGCAGCTTAAGCCAGGGGGTGGGAGGCTACACCTTC.

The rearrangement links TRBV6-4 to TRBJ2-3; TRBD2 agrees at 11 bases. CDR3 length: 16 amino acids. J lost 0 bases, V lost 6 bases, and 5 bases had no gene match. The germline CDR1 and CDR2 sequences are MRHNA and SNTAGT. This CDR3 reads CASSGLAGGSTDTQYF. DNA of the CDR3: TGTGCCAGCAGCGGTCTAGCGGGGGGCAGCACAGATACGCAGTATTTT.

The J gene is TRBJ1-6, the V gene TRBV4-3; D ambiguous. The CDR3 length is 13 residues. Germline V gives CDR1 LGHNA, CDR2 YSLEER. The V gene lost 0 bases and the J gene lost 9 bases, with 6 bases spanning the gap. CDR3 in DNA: TGCGCCAGCAGCCAAGAGTACAGTTCACCCCTCCACTTT. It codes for CASSQEYSSPLHF.

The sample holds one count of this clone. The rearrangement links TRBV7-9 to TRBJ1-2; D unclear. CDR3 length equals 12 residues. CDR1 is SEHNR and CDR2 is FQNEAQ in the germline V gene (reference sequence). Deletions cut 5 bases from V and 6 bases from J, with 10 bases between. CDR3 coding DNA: TGTGCCAGCAGCCTTAACAAAGATGGCTACACCTTC. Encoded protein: CASSLNKDGYTF.

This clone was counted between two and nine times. CDR3 DNA: TGTGCCAGCGGGGGGTCACCCCTCCACTTT. It specifies CASGGSPLHF. The V call is TRBV5-8, the J call TRBJ1-6, with D perhaps TRBD1 (5 bases). Germline CDR1 SGHTS, CDR2 YDEGEE. The CDR3 runs 10 residues. Trimming stripped 7 bases from V and 10 bases from J, with 6 bases between.

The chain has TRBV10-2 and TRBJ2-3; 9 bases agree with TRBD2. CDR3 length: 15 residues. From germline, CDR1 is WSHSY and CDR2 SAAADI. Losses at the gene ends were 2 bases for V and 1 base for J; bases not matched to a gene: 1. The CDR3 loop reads CASSEQRGGTDTQYF. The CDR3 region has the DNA TGCGCCAGCAGTGAGCAGCGGGGGGGCACAGATACGCAGTATTTT.

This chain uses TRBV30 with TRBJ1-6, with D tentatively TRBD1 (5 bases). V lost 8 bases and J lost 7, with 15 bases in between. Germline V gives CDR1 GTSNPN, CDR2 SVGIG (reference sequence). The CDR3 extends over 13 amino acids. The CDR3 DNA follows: TGTGCCAGTGGACAAATTGGAAATTCACCCCTCCACTTT. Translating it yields CASGQIGNSPLHF.

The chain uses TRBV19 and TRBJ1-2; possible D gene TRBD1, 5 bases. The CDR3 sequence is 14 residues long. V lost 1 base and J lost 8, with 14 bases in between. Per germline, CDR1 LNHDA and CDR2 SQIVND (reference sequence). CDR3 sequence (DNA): TGTGCCAGTAGTATAGTAAGGGGATCGGGCGGCTACACCTTC. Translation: CASSIVRGSGGYTF. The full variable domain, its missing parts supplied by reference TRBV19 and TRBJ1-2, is DGGITQSPKYLFRKEGQNVTLSCEQNLNHDAMYWYRQDPGQGLRLIYYSQIVNDFQKGDIAEGYSVSREKKESFPLTVTSAQKNPTAFYLCASSIVRGSGGYTFGSGTRLTVV.

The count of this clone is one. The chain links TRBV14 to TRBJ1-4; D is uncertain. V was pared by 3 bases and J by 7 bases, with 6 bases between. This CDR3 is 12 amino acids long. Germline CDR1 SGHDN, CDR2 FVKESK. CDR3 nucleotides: TGTGCCAGCAGCCACGGAGTTGAAAAACTGTTTTTT. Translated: CASSHGVEKLFF.

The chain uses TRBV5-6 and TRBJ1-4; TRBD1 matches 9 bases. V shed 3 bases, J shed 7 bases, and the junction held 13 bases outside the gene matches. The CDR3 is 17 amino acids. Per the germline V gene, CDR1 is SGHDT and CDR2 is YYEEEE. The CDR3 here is CASSSSDRGRLVEKLFF. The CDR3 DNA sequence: TGTGCCAGCAGCTCCTCGGACAGGGGCCGTTTGGTTGAAAAACTGTTTTTT.

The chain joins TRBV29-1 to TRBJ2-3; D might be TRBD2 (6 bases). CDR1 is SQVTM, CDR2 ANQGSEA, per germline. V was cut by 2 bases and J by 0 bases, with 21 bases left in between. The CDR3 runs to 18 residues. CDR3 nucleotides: TGCAGCGTTGAAAAGGTATCGGGGGAAGCAATCAGCACAGATACGCAGTATTTT. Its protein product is CSVEKVSGEAISTDTQYF.

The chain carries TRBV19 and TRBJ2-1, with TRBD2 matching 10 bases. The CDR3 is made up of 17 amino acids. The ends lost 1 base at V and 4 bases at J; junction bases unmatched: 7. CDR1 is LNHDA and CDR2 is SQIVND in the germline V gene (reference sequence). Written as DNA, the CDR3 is TGTGCCAGTAGTATAGCCGCGTCTAGCGGGGGATACAATGAGCAGTTCTTC. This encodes CASSIAASSGGYNEQFF. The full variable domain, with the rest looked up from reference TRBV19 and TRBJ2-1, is DGGITQSPKYLFRKEGQNVTLSCEQNLNHDAMYWYRQDPGQGLRLIYYSQIVNDFQKGDIAEGYSVSREKKESFPLTVTSAQKNPTAFYLCASSIAASSGGYNEQFFGPGTRLTVL.

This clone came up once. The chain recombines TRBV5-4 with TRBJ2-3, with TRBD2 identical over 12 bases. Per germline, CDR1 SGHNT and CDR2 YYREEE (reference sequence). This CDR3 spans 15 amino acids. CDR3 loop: CATNPTSGGTDTQYF. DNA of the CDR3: TGTGCAACCAATCCGACTAGCGGGGGTACGGATACGCAGTATTTT.

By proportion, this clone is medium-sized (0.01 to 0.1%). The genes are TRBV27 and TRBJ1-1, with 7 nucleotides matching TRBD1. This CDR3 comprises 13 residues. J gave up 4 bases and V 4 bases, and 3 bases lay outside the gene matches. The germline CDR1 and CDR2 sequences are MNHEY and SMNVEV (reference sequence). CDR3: CASSSPGGTEAFF. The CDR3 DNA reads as TGTGCCAGCAGTTCCCCAGGGGGCACTGAAGCTTTCTTT.

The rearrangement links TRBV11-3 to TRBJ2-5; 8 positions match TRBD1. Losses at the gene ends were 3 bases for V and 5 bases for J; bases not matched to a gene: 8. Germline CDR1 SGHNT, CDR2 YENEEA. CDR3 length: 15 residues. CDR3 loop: CASSLGQDVWETQYF. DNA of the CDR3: TGTGCCAGCAGCTTGGGACAGGATGTTTGGGAGACCCAGTACTTC.

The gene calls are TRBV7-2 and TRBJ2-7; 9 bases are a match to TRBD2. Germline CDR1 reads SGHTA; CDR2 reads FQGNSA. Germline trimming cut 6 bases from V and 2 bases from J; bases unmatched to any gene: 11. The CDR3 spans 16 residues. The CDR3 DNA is TGTGCCAGCAGGTTGAGTGCGGGGGGGGGCCCCTACGAGCAGTACTTC. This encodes CASRLSAGGGPYEQYF. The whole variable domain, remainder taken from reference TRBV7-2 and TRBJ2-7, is GAGVSQSPSNKVTEKGKDVELRCDPISGHTALYWYRQSLGQGLEFLIYFQGNSAPDKSGLPSDRFSAERTGGSVSTLTIQRTQQEDSAVYLCASRLSAGGGPYEQYFGPGTRLTVT.

This CDR3 reads CASSLAGLGSGYTF. The CDR3 nucleotides are TGTGCCAGCAGTTTGGCAGGGTTAGGATCTGGCTACACCTTC. The V and J genes are TRBV28 and TRBJ1-2, with D possibly matching TRBD1 (5 bases). Germline V gene sequence: CDR1 MDHEN, CDR2 SYDVKM. Trimming cost V 3 bases and J 7 bases, with 15 bases left between them. The CDR3 has 14 residues.

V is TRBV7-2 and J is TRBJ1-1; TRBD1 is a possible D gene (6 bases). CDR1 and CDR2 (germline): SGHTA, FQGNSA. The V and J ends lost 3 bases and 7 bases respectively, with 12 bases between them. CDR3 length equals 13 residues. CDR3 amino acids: CASSFHRVGEAFF. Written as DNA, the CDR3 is TGTGCCAGCAGCTTCCACAGGGTTGGTGAAGCTTTCTTT.

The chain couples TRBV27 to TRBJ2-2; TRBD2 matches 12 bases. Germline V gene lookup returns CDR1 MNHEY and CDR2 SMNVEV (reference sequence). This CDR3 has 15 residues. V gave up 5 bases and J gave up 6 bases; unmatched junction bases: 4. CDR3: CASSLAGGHPGELFF. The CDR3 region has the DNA TGTGCCAGCAGTCTAGCGGGGGGGCACCCCGGGGAGCTGTTTTTT.

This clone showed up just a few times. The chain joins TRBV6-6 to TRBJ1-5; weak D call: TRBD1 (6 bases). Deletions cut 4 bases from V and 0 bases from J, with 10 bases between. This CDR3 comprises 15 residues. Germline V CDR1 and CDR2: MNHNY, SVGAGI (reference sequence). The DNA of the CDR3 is TGTGCCAGCAGTTTCAACAGGGATAGCAATCAGCCCCAGCATTTT. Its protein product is CASSFNRDSNQPQHF.

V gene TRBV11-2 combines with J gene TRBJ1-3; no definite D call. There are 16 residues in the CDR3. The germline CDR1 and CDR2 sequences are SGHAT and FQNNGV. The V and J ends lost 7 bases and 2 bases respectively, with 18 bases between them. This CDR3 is CASTRREFLTGNTIYF. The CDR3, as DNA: TGTGCCAGCACGCGGCGGGAGTTCCTCACTGGAAACACCATATATTTT.

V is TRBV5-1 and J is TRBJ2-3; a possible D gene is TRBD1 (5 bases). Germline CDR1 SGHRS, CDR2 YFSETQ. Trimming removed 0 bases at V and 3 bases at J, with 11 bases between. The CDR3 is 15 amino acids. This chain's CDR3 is CASSLVQGDTDTQYF. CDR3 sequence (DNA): TGCGCCAGCAGCTTGGTGCAGGGCGATACAGATACGCAGTATTTT.

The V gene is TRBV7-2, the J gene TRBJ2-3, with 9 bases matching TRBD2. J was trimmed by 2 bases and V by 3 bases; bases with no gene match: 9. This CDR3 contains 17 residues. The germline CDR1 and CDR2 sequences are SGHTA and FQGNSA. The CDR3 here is CASSFSGGPTLTDTQYF. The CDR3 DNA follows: TGTGCCAGCAGCTTTAGCGGGGGCCCTACCCTCACAGATACGCAGTATTTT.